This TCR beta chain was sequenced during a study of blood T cell repertoires in COVID-19. Study at large: Samples of COVID-19 (acute and convalescent) were obtained from the United States, Italy and Spain. T cells, B-cell-depleted T cells, or PBMCs supplied cDNA or gDNA.

In its sample, this clone was seen once. Generated by immunoSEQ multiplex PCR, the TCRdb table keeps only in-frame clones and is missing some. The profile shows 100,000 to 120,000 clones, about 88% of them singletons. Sequenced sample: peripheral blood. The receptor comes from a human donor in a cohort sampled during active COVID-19.

This CDR3 reads CASSRGRDQPQHF. The DNA for the CDR3 is TGTGCCAGTTCACGGGGGAGGGATCAGCCCCAGCATTTT. The chain joins TRBV19 to TRBJ1-5; possibly TRBD1 for D (5 bases). The CDR3 contains 13 residues. Per the germline V gene, CDR1 is LNHDA and CDR2 is SQIVND (reference sequence). V gave up 8 bases and J gave up 5 bases, with 13 bases separating them.